What follows are 23 T cell receptor beta chains derived from one specimen sequenced in a study of molecular identifiers for immune sequencing clone quantification (dated by TCRdb to 2016 to 2018). Preparation of the library involved PCR. Sequencing instrument: Illumina HiSeq 4000. TCRdb cleaned the public reads at Q25 with fastp, built clones with MiXCR and kept in-frame beta chains. For every CDR3 protein sequence, its rows merge into one entry that carries the most common genes and DNA. This sample lists 400,000 to 600,000 distinct CDR3 sequences; about a fifth were detected once. The top ten clonotypes cover 0.84% of the sample. Sequencing used naive CD8+ T cells from blood, with Jurkat cell RNA spiked in. This sample's cell subset or site label indicates: FACS-sorted CD8+CD4-CCR7+CD45RA+ naive T cells. The receptors originated from a human donor in good health. Some libraries in this study had Jurkat cell RNA spiked in.

In the case of this clonotype: Given a much more abundant clone one base away, this may be a read error. The chain recombines TRBV6-2 or TRBV6-3 with TRBJ2-7; TRBD1 aligns across 7 bases. CDR1 MNHEY and CDR2 SVGEGT come from the germline V gene. The CDR3 has 14 residues. The CDR3 loop reads CASNARDSSYEEYF. In DNA, the CDR3 is TGTGCCAGCAATGCCCGGGACAGCTCCTACGAGGAGTACTTC.

In this sample, this clonotype turned up many times. The chain is built from TRBV4-1 and TRBJ1-4; D possibly corresponds to TRBD1 (5 bases). The CDR3 contains 16 residues. Germline CDR1 and CDR2: MGHRA and YSYEKL. V shed 1 base and J shed 7 bases, with 16 bases lying between them. CDR3 bases: TGCGCCAGCAGCCAAGTTATGGACGCCCAGGGTGAAAAACTGTTTTTT. It is translated as CASSQVMDAQGEKLFF.

Regarding this clonotype: This may be a read error, as it is one base from a much larger clone. The rearrangement uses TRBV6-2 or TRBV6-3 and TRBJ2-6; D not resolved. This CDR3 region has 12 residues. Germline V gene lookup returns CDR1 MNHEY and CDR2 SVGEGT. The CDR3 loop is CASSYTKGDQAF. The CDR3 DNA reads TGTGCCAGCAGTTACACCAAGGGTGATCAGGCTTTC.

This clonotype was counted at least ten times. The chain combines TRBV28 with TRBJ1-1; TRBD1 aligns across 11 bases. J was trimmed by 11 bases and V by 5 bases; bases with no gene match: 4. The CDR3 covers 12 residues. Germline CDR1 is MDHEN and CDR2 is SYDVKM. The CDR3 bases are TGTGCCAGCAGTACCGGGACAGGGGGTGCTTTCTTT. It specifies CASSTGTGGAFF.

This chain links TRBV4-3 with TRBJ2-3, with 7 nucleotides matching TRBD2. This CDR3 has 18 amino acids. In germline, CDR1 is LGHNA, CDR2 YSLEER. V was clipped by 0 bases and J by 2 bases; unmatched bases: 11. In DNA, the CDR3 is TGCGCCAGCAGCCAAGATCGCGGTAGCGGGTTTATCACAGATACGCAGTATTTT. Translation gives CASSQDRGSGFITDTQYF.

On this clonotype itself: As the CDR3 is not closed by the conserved phenylalanine or tryptophan, this likely results from a read error. V and J are TRBV28 and TRBJ2-1; the D call may be TRBD1 or TRBD2 (6 bases each). This CDR3 spans 11 amino acids. Between the trimmed V and J ends, which lost 5 bases and 8 bases, there was a span of 7 bases. The germline gives CDR1 MDHEN, CDR2 SYDVKM. CDR3 DNA sequence: TGTGCCAGCAGTCGGGGGCATGAGCAGTTCTCC. Protein sequence: CASSRGHEQFS.

The sample holds a few counts of this clonotype. The chain has TRBV29-1 and TRBJ2-5; the D gene could be TRBD1 or TRBD2 (5 bases each). The CDR3 totals 11 residues. CDR1 and CDR2 (germline): SQVTM, ANQGSEA. The V end lost 6 bases, the J end lost 5 bases, and 10 bases lay between the germline ends. This CDR3 reads CSVHEGETQYF. The DNA for the CDR3 is TGCAGCGTCCACGAGGGGGAGACCCAGTACTTC.

The chain carries TRBV5-5 and TRBJ2-3; D is perhaps TRBD2 (5 bases). This CDR3 is 13 amino acids long. Germline lookup yields CDR1 SGHKS and CDR2 YYEKEE (reference sequence). V gave up 0 bases and J gave up 6 bases, with 8 bases separating them. DNA for the CDR3: TGTGCCAGCAGCTTGGCCTCGGGGGATACGCAGTATTTT. This codes for CASSLASGDTQYF.

This clonotype came up many times. The chain couples TRBV7-6 to TRBJ2-3; tentative D call: TRBD1 (6 bases). This CDR3 has 15 amino acids. Germline V CDR1 and CDR2: SGHVS, FNYEAQ. Trimming pared 5 bases from V and 0 bases from J, leaving 12 bases between. CDR3 sequence: CASSAQGSSTDTQYF. The DNA for the CDR3 is TGTGCCAGCAGCGCACAGGGATCTAGCACAGATACGCAGTATTTT. Full variable domain (missing parts from reference TRBV7-6 and TRBJ2-3): GAGVSQSPRYKVTKRGQDVALRCDPISGHVSLYWYRQALGQGPEFLTYFNYEAQQDKSGLPNDRFSAERPEGSISTLTIQRTEQRDSAMYRCASSAQGSSTDTQYFGPGTRLTVL.

This clonotype was counted between two and nine times. A read error may be the cause here, since a much bigger clone is one base away. Without the conserved terminal phenylalanine or tryptophan, this CDR3 likely stems from a read error. The V and J genes are TRBV29-1 and TRBJ2-1, with D maybe TRBD1 (5 bases). This CDR3 has 12 residues. With 4 bases removed from V and 10 bases from J, the gap between germline ends came to 14 bases. CDR1 SQVTM and CDR2 ANQGSEA come from the germline V gene. DNA of the CDR3: TGCAGCGTTGTTAGACAGCCAGGGGAGCAGTTCTCC. Its protein product is CSVVRQPGEQFS.

This clonotype has more than one count but fewer than ten. This likely comes from a read error, as the CDR3 has no conserved phenylalanine or tryptophan at its end. The chain recombines TRBV15 with TRBJ2-7; D remains ambiguous. The CDR3 extends over 13 amino acids. Germline V lookup: CDR1 LNHNV, CDR2 YYDKDF (reference sequence). The V and J ends lost 2 bases and 3 bases respectively, with 8 bases between them. This CDR3 is CATSRSESYEQYL. CDR3 bases: TGTGCCACCAGCAGAAGTGAAAGCTACGAGCAGTACCTC.

Of note for this clonotype: This sequence may be a read error, since a much larger clone differs from it by one base. The chain employs TRBV2 and TRBJ1-2; TRBD1 might be the D (5 bases). Per germline, CDR1 SNHLY and CDR2 FYNNEI. The CDR3 has 14 residues. The CDR3 coding sequence is TGTGCCAGCAGTGAAGCTAAGGACAACTATGGCTACGCCTTC. This encodes CASSEAKDNYGYAF.

This clonotype was seen ten or more times. J is TRBJ2-1 and V is TRBV29-1; 7 nucleotides agree with TRBD2. This CDR3 is built from 14 residues. In germline, CDR1 is SQVTM, CDR2 ANQGSEA. The trim removed 3 bases at V and 9 bases at J, leaving 11 bases unmatched. CDR3 nucleotides: TGCAGCGTTGATGAAGGTACTAGCGCGGCTGAGCAGTTCTTC. Translated: CSVDEGTSAAEQFF.

This clonotype was counted many times. This rearrangement joins TRBV29-1 to TRBJ2-4; 7 nucleotides line up with TRBD2. The germline V gene has CDR1 SQVTM and CDR2 ANQGSEA. This CDR3 is built from 14 residues. The V gene end was trimmed by 4 bases and the J gene end by 6 bases; junction bases not matched to a gene: 9. CDR3 DNA: TGCAGCGTTGGGGGGAGGGACGTTGGAAACATTCAGTACTTC. Protein: CSVGGRDVGNIQYF.

The genes are TRBV19 and TRBJ2-2; D possibly matches TRBD1 or TRBD2 (5 bases each). V lost 7 bases to trimming and J lost 3 bases, with 9 bases between them. CDR3 length: 13 amino acids. In germline, CDR1 is LNHDA, CDR2 SQIVND (reference sequence). CDR3 sequence reads: CASTGPHTGELFF. CDR3 DNA: TGTGCCAGTACGGGACCCCACACCGGGGAGCTGTTTTTT.

This clonotype has at least ten counts. This CDR3 is CASRPGGEINSNQPQHF. Written as DNA, the CDR3 is TGTGCCAGCAGGCCAGGGGGAGAGATAAATAGCAATCAGCCCCAGCATTTT. V is TRBV27 and J is TRBJ1-5; 7 bases align to TRBD1. Unmatched junction bases numbered 11, after V lost 6 bases and J lost 0 bases. Germline V gene lookup returns CDR1 MNHEY and CDR2 SMNVEV (reference sequence). The CDR3 spans 17 residues.

This clonotype was recorded a few times. This chain uses TRBV5-4 with TRBJ1-1; tentatively, D is TRBD1 (6 bases). V was clipped by 4 bases and J by 4 bases, with 11 bases between them. The CDR3 extends over 13 amino acids. From germline, CDR1 is SGHNT and CDR2 YYREEE (reference sequence). CDR3: CASSTWTATEAFF. The CDR3 nucleotides read TGTGCCAGCAGCACCTGGACAGCCACTGAAGCTTTCTTT.

This clonotype was seen a few times. This chain joins TRBV20-1 and TRBJ2-7; D is unresolved. Germline V gives CDR1 DFQATT, CDR2 SNEGSKA (reference sequence). This CDR3 has 18 amino acids. Trimming pared 3 bases from V and 3 bases from J, leaving 27 bases between. CDR3 sequence reads: CSASGPGDGLRLHYEQYF. The CDR3 DNA follows: TGCAGTGCTAGTGGGCCAGGTGATGGGCTTCGGCTACACTACGAGCAGTACTTC.

The chain recombines TRBV7-3 with TRBJ2-1; TRBD1 matches 7 bases. Germline CDR1 is SGHTA and CDR2 is FQGTGA. CDR3 length equals 16 residues. The V and J ends lost 6 bases and 3 bases, in that order; junction bases with no gene match: 11. The CDR3 protein is CASSSGTDPLYNEQFF. In DNA, the CDR3 is TGTGCCAGCAGTTCCGGGACAGACCCTCTCTACAATGAGCAGTTCTTC.

This clonotype was counted a few times. The V and J genes are TRBV25-1 and TRBJ1-3; no definite D call. V was cut by 0 bases and J by 1 base, with 13 bases left in between. Germline values: CDR1 MGHDK, CDR2 SYGVNS. The CDR3 has 17 residues. CDR3 in amino acids: CASSEYGYDVSGNTIYF. DNA of the CDR3: TGTGCCAGCAGTGAATATGGTTACGATGTTTCTGGAAACACCATATATTTT.

This clonotype came up a few times. V usage is TRBV7-9 and J usage is TRBJ2-5; D gene uncertain. This CDR3 region has 13 residues. Looked up from germline, CDR1 is SEHNR and CDR2 is FQNEAQ (reference sequence). V was pared by 6 bases and J by 2 bases, with 10 bases between. CDR3 in DNA: TGTGCCAGCAGTCCAAACCAACAAGAGACCCAGTACTTC. Translated, it gives CASSPNQQETQYF.

CDR3 nucleotide sequence: TGTGCCAGCAGTTACTACGCGGCGGGGAAAGGCACTGAAGCTTTCTTT. Protein: CASSYYAAGKGTEAFF. The chain combines TRBV6-6 with TRBJ1-1; D gene unclear. The CDR3 consists of 16 residues. Germline lookup yields CDR1 MNHNY and CDR2 SVGAGI (reference sequence). Trimming removed 1 base at V and 4 bases at J, with 16 bases between.

Regarding this clonotype: Since a much larger clone is just one base distant, this may be a read error. The J gene is TRBJ1-1, the V gene TRBV5-1; D is possibly TRBD1 (5 bases). CDR3 size: 15 residues. Germline CDR1 reads SGHRS; CDR2 reads YFSETQ. This CDR3 reads CASSPGTLPNTEALF. The CDR3 DNA reads as TGCGCCAGCAGCCCGGGGACCTTGCCAAACACTGAAGCTCTCTTT.